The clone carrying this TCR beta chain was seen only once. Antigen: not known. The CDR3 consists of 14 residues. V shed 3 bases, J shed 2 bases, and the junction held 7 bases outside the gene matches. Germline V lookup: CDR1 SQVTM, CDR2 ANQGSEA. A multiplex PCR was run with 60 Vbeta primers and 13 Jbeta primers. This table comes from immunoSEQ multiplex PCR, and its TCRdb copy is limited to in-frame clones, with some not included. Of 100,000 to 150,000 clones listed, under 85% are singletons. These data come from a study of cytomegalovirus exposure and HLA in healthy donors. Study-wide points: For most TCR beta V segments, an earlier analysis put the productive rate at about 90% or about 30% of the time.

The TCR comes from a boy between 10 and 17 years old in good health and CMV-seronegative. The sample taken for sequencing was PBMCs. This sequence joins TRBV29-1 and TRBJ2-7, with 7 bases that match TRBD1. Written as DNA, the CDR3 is TGCAGCGTTGATCAGGGGGAGAGCCCCTACGAGCAGTACTTC. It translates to CSVDQGESPYEQYF.